A single sample gave rise to the 9 T cell receptor beta chains below, sequenced in a study of shared clonotypes between healthy human individuals. Measured with immunoSEQ multiplex PCR; TCRdb has only the in-frame clones, and not every one. The sample consists of around 1.1 million clones, 70% to 80% of them appearing once. Sequencing was carried out using memory CD4+ T cells from PBMCs. This sample's subset: CD45RA-negative fraction. These TCRs come from a man in his late teens or twenties in good health. Some clones in this sample may be carry-over from other donors' samples.

The rearrangement links TRBV25-1 to TRBJ2-7; the D gene is possibly TRBD2 (5 bases). The germline V and J ends were trimmed by 10 bases and 7 bases, with 29 bases remaining between them. The CDR3 is made up of 16 amino acids. Looked up from germline, CDR1 is MGHDK and CDR2 is SYGVNS. The CDR3 coding sequence is TGTGCCAACCGAGACCACTCTAACACAGCGGATAGGGAGCAGTACTTC. Translated, it gives CANRDHSNTADREQYF.

This clone has a single count. A junction end diverges from the germline sequence, so it may reflect a read error. This rearrangement joins TRBV7-6 to TRBJ2-2, with D possibly being TRBD1 or TRBD2 (5 bases each). The CDR3 covers 16 residues. Germline V CDR1 and CDR2: SGHVS, FNYEAQ. The CDR3, as DNA: TGTGCCAGCAGCTTAGGGGACCGCCACGAACACCGGGGAGCTGTTTTT. Its translation is CASSLGDRHEHRGAVF.

The genes are TRBV28 and TRBJ1-1, with unresolved D. CDR1 and CDR2 from the germline V gene are MDHEN and SYDVKM. This CDR3 spans 14 amino acids. V lost 0 bases to trimming and J lost 1 base, with 6 bases between them. CDR3 DNA: TGTGCCAGCAGTTTATGGGCGGGGAACACTGAAGCTTTCTTT. This codes for CASSLWAGNTEAFF. The variable domain in full, completed from reference TRBV28 and TRBJ1-1, reads DVKVTQSSRYLVKRTGEKVFLECVQDMDHENMFWYRQDPGLGLRLIYFSYDVKMKEKGDIPEGYSVSREKKERFSLILESASTNQTSMYLCASSLWAGNTEAFFGQGTRLTVV.

This clone has a single count. The chain links TRBV7-3 to TRBJ1-1; the D gene is possibly TRBD1 (5 bases). Looked up from germline, CDR1 is SGHTA and CDR2 is FQGTGA. The CDR3 has 13 residues. V dropped 3 bases and J dropped 4 bases, with 9 bases sitting between them. This CDR3 reads CASSFTGATEAFF. The CDR3 coding sequence is TGTGCCAGCAGCTTCACTGGGGCCACTGAAGCTTTCTTT.

The genes are TRBV5-1 and TRBJ1-2, with D perhaps matching TRBD1 (6 bases). This CDR3 is 15 amino acids long. Trimming pared 1 base from V and 4 bases from J, leaving 14 bases between. Per germline, CDR1 SGHRS and CDR2 YFSETQ. The CDR3: CASSLIGQLTYGYTF. In DNA, the CDR3 is TGCGCCAGCAGCTTGATCGGACAGCTAACCTATGGCTACACCTTC. Full variable domain (outside the CDR3, taken from reference TRBV5-1 and TRBJ1-2): KAGVTQTPRYLIKTRGQQVTLSCSPISGHRSVSWYQQTPGQGLQFLFEYFSETQRNKGNFPGRFSGRQFSNSRSEMNVSTLELGDSALYLCASSLIGQLTYGYTFGSGTRLTVV.

Comments on this clone: A read error may explain this, as a much larger clone is one base away. This rearrangement joins TRBV29-1 to TRBJ1-1; D call uncertain. V was cut by 5 bases and J by 6 bases, with 13 bases left in between. The CDR3 loop spans 12 amino acids. CDR1 and CDR2 (germline): SQVTM, ANQGSEA. CDR3 sequence reads: CSVKLGRSEAFF. The CDR3 DNA is TGCAGCGTTAAATTAGGCAGGTCTGAAGCTTTCTTT.

The chain carries TRBV6-6 and TRBJ1-2; no reliable D call. V gave up 5 bases and J gave up 7 bases, with 5 bases separating them. Germline loops: CDR1 MNHNY, CDR2 SVGAGI (reference sequence). CDR3 length: 10 amino acids. CDR3 sequence (DNA): TGTGCCAGCAGTCTCGGTGGCTACACCTTC. It is translated as CASSLGGYTF.

The V and J genes are TRBV25-1 and TRBJ1-1; D gene unclear. Germline CDR1 reads MGHDK; CDR2 reads SYGVNS. V dropped 4 bases and J dropped 1 base, with 13 bases sitting between them. The CDR3 spans 15 residues. The CDR3 sequence is CASSASGSWNTEAFF. Here the CDR3 DNA reads TGTGCCAGCAGTGCGTCAGGCAGCTGGAACACTGAAGCTTTCTTT.

This clone was recorded once. The chain uses TRBV7-8 and TRBJ2-2; TRBD2 aligns across 13 bases. The CDR3 covers 16 residues. The germline gives CDR1 SGHVS, CDR2 FQNEAQ. J lost 4 bases, V lost 7 bases, and 6 bases had no gene match. The CDR3 coding sequence is TGTGCCAGCACCTATGGACTAGCGGGAGTCACCGGGGAGCTGTTTTTT. Its protein is CASTYGLAGVTGELFF. The variable domain in full, with the rest retrieved from reference TRBV7-8 and TRBJ2-2, is GAGVSQSPRYKVAKRGQDVALRCDPISGHVSLFWYQQALGQGPEFLTYFQNEAQLDKSGLPSDRFFAERPEGSVSTLKIQRTQQEDSAVYLCASTYGLAGVTGELFFGEGSRLTVL.